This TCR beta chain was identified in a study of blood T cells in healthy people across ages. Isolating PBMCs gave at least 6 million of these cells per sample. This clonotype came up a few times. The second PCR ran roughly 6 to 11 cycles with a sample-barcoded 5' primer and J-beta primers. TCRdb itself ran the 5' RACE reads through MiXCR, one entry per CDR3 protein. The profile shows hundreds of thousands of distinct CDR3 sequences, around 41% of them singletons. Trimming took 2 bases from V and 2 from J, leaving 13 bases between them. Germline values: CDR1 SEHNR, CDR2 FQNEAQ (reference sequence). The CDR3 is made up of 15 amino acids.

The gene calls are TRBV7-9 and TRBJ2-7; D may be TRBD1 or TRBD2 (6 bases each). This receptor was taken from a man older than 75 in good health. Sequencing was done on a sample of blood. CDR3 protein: CASSLLVGGAYEQYF. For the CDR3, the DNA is TGTGCCAGCAGCTTACTGGTCGGGGGCGCCTACGAGCAGTACTTC. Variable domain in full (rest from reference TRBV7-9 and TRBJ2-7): DTGVSQNPRHKITKRGQNVTFRCDPISEHNRLYWYRQTLGQGPEFLTYFQNEAQLEKSRLLSDRFSAERPKGSFSTLEIQRTEQGDSAMYLCASSLLVGGAYEQYFGPGTRLTVT.